One and the same sample provided the 20 T cell receptor beta chains below, sequenced in a study of cytomegalovirus exposure and HLA in healthy donors. The PCR employed 60 Vbeta primers together with 13 Jbeta primers. Profiled with immunoSEQ multiplex PCR; TCRdb holds only in-frame clones, not every one. This table holds 95,000 to 150,000 clones. Sequenced material: PBMCs. The receptors come from a man under 40 in good health and CMV-seronegative.

This chain uses TRBV29-1 with TRBJ2-5; 8 bases align to TRBD2. V lost 4 bases, J lost 2 bases, and 12 bases stayed unmatched. Germline CDR1 and CDR2: SQVTM and ANQGSEA. CDR3 size: 16 residues. CDR3 residues: CSVGLRSGSSQETQYF. CDR3 DNA sequence: TGCAGCGTTGGGTTGCGGAGCGGGAGCAGTCAAGAGACCCAGTACTTC.

The rearrangement joins TRBV2 to TRBJ1-4, with 9 bases that match TRBD1. Germline V CDR1 and CDR2: SNHLY, FYNNEI. V lost 4 bases and J lost 5; bases outside the gene matches: 2. The CDR3 is 14 amino acids. CDR3 bases: TGTGCCAGCAGTGCAGGGACAGGGAATGAAAAACTGTTTTTT. Translating gives CASSAGTGNEKLFF.

V and J are TRBV30 and TRBJ2-7, with 12 bases matching TRBD2. The germline V gene has CDR1 GTSNPN and CDR2 SVGIG (reference sequence). The junction had 3 bases not matched to a gene; V was cut back by 2 bases and J by 7 bases. CDR3 size: 13 residues. CDR3 region: CAWSPGLAGEQYF. The DNA of the CDR3 is TGTGCCTGGAGTCCCGGACTAGCGGGGGAGCAGTACTTC.

About this clone itself: Other DNA sequences from this sample encode an identical CDR3 as well. The chain employs TRBV7-8 and TRBJ1-1; D is unresolved. In germline, CDR1 is SGHVS, CDR2 FQNEAQ. The CDR3 covers 13 residues. V lost 1 base to trimming and J lost 2 bases, with 5 bases between them. The CDR3 DNA follows: TGTGCCAGCAGCTTAGACAGAAACACTGAAGCTTTCTTT. Translated, it gives CASSLDRNTEAFF.

V and J are TRBV6-6 and TRBJ1-4; TRBD1 aligns across 7 bases. Germline V gives CDR1 MNHNY, CDR2 SVGAGI (reference sequence). Trimming at V came to 6 bases and at J to 0 bases, leaving 4 bases not matched to a gene. CDR3 length: 15 residues. CDR3 nucleotide sequence: TGTGCCAGCAGCCCCCAGGGGGCAACTAATGAAAAACTGTTTTTT. It codes for CASSPQGATNEKLFF.

V gene TRBV28 combines with J gene TRBJ1-5; the D is unclear. Trimming took off 6 bases at V and 1 base at J, with 10 bases between the two ends. This CDR3 has 14 amino acids. Germline V gene sequence: CDR1 MDHEN, CDR2 SYDVKM. The CDR3 DNA reads as TGTGCCAGCAGGATGCGGGAAAGCAATCAGCCCCAGCATTTT. Its protein product is CASRMRESNQPQHF.

The chain employs TRBV9 and TRBJ2-2; TRBD2 might be the D (6 bases). CDR3 size: 15 residues. Looked up from germline, CDR1 is SGDLS and CDR2 is YYNGEE. V lost 0 bases and J 6 bases, leaving 12 bases between the germline ends. The CDR3, as DNA: TGTGCCAGCAGCGTAGTGGGGCGGGACGCCGGGGAGCTGTTTTTT. It specifies CASSVVGRDAGELFF.

The J gene is TRBJ1-2, the V gene TRBV4-3, with a weak D call TRBD1 (6 bases). CDR3 length equals 15 residues. V lost 0 bases and J 2 bases, leaving 10 bases between the germline ends. The germline V gene has CDR1 LGHNA and CDR2 YSLEER. CDR3 nucleotides: TGCGCCAGCAGCCAAGATTCTCAGGGGAACTATGGCTACACCTTC. It codes for CASSQDSQGNYGYTF.

V gene TRBV7-9 combines with J gene TRBJ2-1; D possibly corresponds to TRBD1 (6 bases). CDR3 length: 17 residues. V lost 5 bases and J lost 0, with 17 bases in between. Germline CDR1 SEHNR, CDR2 FQNEAQ (reference sequence). In nucleotides, the CDR3 is TGTGCCAGCAGCACCTTTCAGGGGCTGAGCTCCTACAATGAGCAGTTCTTC. It codes for CASSTFQGLSSYNEQFF.

The chain combines TRBV19 with TRBJ2-1; a weak D match, TRBD1 (9 bases). This CDR3 has 17 amino acids. Trimming removed 1 base from V and 4 bases from J, with 17 bases in between. Germline assignment: CDR1 LNHDA and CDR2 SQIVND (reference sequence). The chain's CDR3 is CASSIVAGQGQYNEQFF. In nucleotides, the CDR3 is TGTGCCAGTAGTATAGTAGCGGGACAGGGCCAATACAATGAGCAGTTCTTC.

This chain joins TRBV28 and TRBJ2-1, with D maybe TRBD1 (5 bases). CDR1 is MDHEN, CDR2 SYDVKM, per germline. This CDR3 comprises 19 residues. The ends were cut back, 8 bases at V and 1 base at J, with 27 bases in the middle. The CDR3 sequence: CASFGRSPARDWSYNEQFF. CDR3 in DNA: TGTGCCAGCTTTGGTAGGTCCCCCGCCAGGGATTGGTCCTACAATGAGCAGTTCTTC.

The J gene is TRBJ1-5, the V gene TRBV27; a possible D gene is TRBD1 (5 bases). Trimming pared 0 bases from V and 6 bases from J, leaving 12 bases between. This CDR3 has 15 residues. The germline V gene encodes CDR1 MNHEY and CDR2 SMNVEV (reference sequence). Here the CDR3 reads CASSLSRTGGQPQHF. The CDR3 coding sequence is TGTGCCAGCAGTTTATCGCGAACAGGTGGTCAGCCCCAGCATTTT.

The V call is TRBV7-9, the J call TRBJ1-5; D not resolved. Between the trimmed V and J ends, which lost 1 base and 7 bases, there was a span of 5 bases. CDR3 length: 12 amino acids. Looked up from germline, CDR1 is SEHNR and CDR2 is FQNEAQ (reference sequence). This chain's CDR3 is CASSLGQQPQHF. The CDR3 DNA sequence: TGTGCCAGCAGCTTAGGGCAACAGCCCCAGCATTTT.

V gene TRBV27 combines with J gene TRBJ2-1; D is uncertain. Germline CDR1 is MNHEY and CDR2 is SMNVEV (reference sequence). This CDR3 is 15 amino acids long. Trimming pared 2 bases from V and 6 bases from J, leaving 14 bases between. The CDR3 DNA is TGTGCCAGCAGTTTAGAACTACCTATAATCAATGAGCAGTTCTTC. Translated, it gives CASSLELPIINEQFF.

The rearrangement joins TRBV5-5 to TRBJ1-5; the D gene is possibly TRBD1 (5 bases). Germline loops: CDR1 SGHKS, CDR2 YYEKEE (reference sequence). V was trimmed by 0 bases and J by 3 bases, leaving 10 bases between them. The CDR3 contains 15 residues. The CDR3 DNA reads as TGTGCCAGCAGCTTGGAAGGGGCGATCAATCAGCCCCAGCATTTT. Translation: CASSLEGAINQPQHF.

The chain has TRBV11-2 and TRBJ2-3, with a tentative D call TRBD1 (6 bases). Germline V gene data show CDR1 as SGHAT and CDR2 as FQNNGV. V lost 4 bases and J lost 0, with 11 bases in between. CDR3 length: 15 amino acids. DNA for the CDR3: TGTGCCAGCAGCTACAACAGGGAAAGCACAGATACGCAGTATTTT. It translates to CASSYNRESTDTQYF.

The chain recombines TRBV4-1 with TRBJ2-3, with D maybe TRBD2 (7 bases). Germline V gene lookup returns CDR1 MGHRA and CDR2 YSYEKL. The ends were cut back, 0 bases at V and 6 bases at J, with 16 bases in the middle. This CDR3 spans 16 amino acids. The CDR3 DNA reads TGCGCCAGCAGCCAAGACGGGGGGCTAGCGCGGGATACGCAGTATTTT. Encoded protein: CASSQDGGLARDTQYF.

The chain recombines TRBV14 with TRBJ2-1, with no clear D. The V gene lost 1 base and the J gene lost 3 bases, with 7 bases spanning the gap. Per germline, CDR1 SGHDN and CDR2 FVKESK. The CDR3 runs to 14 residues. In DNA, the CDR3 is TGTGCCAGCAGCCAAGTCCAGTACTACAATGAGCAGTTCTTC. Translation gives CASSQVQYYNEQFF.

This rearrangement joins TRBV6-5 to TRBJ2-3; 9 positions match TRBD2. CDR1 and CDR2 (germline): MNHEY, SVGAGI. V dropped 2 bases and J dropped 4; count of bases not matched to a gene: 1. The CDR3 contains 14 residues. CDR3 in DNA: TGTGCCAGCAGTTACGGCGGGGGGGCAGATACGCAGTATTTT. Its protein is CASSYGGGADTQYF.

The J gene is TRBJ1-3, the V gene TRBV2; possibly TRBD1 for D (6 bases). Trimming took 10 bases from V and 0 from J, leaving 13 bases between them. This CDR3 comprises 14 residues. Germline V gene lookup returns CDR1 SNHLY and CDR2 FYNNEI. CDR3 sequence: CAINTGLSGNTIYF. As DNA, the CDR3 is TGTGCCATCAATACAGGGCTCTCTGGAAACACCATATATTTT.